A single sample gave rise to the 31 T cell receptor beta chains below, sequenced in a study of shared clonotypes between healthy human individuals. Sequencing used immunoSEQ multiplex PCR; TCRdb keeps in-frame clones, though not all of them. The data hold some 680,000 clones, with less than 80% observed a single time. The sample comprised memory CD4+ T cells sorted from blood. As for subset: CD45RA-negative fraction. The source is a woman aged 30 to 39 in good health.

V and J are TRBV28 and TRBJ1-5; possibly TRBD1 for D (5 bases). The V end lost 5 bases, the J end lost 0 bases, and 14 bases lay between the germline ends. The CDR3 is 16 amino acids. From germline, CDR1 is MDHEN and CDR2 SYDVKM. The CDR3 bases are TGTGCCAGCAGTGTCCCATCAGGGTATAGCAATCAGCCCCAGCATTTT. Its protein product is CASSVPSGYSNQPQHF.

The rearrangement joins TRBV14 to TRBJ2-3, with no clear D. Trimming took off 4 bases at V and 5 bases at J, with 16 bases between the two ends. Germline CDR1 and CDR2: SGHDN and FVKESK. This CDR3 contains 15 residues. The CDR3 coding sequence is TGTGCCAGCAGCCCCTCCCCGGATCGGGTAGATACGCAGTATTTT. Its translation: CASSPSPDRVDTQYF.

This CDR3 reads CASSVDRAFYYGYTF. DNA of the CDR3: TGTGCCAGCAGTGTTGACAGGGCCTTTTACTATGGCTACACCTTC. The J gene is TRBJ1-2, the V gene TRBV27, with TRBD1 matching 7 bases. This CDR3 has 15 amino acids. V dropped 5 bases and J dropped 3; count of bases not matched to a gene: 9. Germline CDR1 reads MNHEY; CDR2 reads SMNVEV (reference sequence).

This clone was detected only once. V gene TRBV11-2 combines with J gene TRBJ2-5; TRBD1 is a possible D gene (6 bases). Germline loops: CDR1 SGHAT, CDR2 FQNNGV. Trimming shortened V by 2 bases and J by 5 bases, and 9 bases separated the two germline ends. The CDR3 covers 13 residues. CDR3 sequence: CASSLSGAETQYF. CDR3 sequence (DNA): TGTGCCAGCAGCTTATCAGGGGCTGAGACCCAGTACTTC.

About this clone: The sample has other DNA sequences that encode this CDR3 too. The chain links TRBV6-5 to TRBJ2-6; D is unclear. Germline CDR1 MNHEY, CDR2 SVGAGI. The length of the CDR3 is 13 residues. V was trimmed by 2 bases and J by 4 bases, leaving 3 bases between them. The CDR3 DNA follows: TGTGCCAGCAGTTACAGCGGGGCCAACGTCCTGACTTTC. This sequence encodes CASSYSGANVLTF.

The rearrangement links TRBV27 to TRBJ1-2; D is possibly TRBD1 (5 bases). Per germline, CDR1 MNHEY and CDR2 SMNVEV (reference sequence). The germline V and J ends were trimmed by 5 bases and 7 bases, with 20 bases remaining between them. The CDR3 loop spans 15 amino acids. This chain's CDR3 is CASSPSMLGLRGYTF. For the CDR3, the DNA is TGTGCCAGCAGTCCGTCGATGTTGGGGCTTCGTGGCTACACCTTC.

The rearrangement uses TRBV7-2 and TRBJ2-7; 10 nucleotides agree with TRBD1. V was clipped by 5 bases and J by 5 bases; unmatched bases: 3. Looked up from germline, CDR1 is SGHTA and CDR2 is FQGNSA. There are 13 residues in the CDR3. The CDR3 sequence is CASSRDRGHEQYF. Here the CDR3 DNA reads TGTGCCAGCAGCCGGGACAGGGGCCACGAGCAGTACTTC.

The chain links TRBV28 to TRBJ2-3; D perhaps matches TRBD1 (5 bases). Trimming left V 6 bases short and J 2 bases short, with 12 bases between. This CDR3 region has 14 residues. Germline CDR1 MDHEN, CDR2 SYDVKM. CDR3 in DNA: TGTGCCAGCAGCCCACAGGACGCCACAGATACGCAGTATTTT. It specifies CASSPQDATDTQYF.

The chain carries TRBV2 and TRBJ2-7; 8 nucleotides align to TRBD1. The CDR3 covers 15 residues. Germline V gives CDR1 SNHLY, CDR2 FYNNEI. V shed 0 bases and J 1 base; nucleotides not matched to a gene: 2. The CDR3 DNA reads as TGTGCCAGCAGTGAAGCTAACAGGGGGTCCTACGAGCAGTACTTC. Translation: CASSEANRGSYEQYF.

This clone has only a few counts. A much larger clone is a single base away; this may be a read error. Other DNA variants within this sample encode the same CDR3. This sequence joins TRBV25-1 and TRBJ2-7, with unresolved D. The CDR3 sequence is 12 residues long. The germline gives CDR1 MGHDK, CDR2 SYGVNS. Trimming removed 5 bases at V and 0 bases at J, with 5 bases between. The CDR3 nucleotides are TGTGCCAGCAGTCGGAGCTCCTACGAGCAGTACTTC. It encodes CASSRSSYEQYF.

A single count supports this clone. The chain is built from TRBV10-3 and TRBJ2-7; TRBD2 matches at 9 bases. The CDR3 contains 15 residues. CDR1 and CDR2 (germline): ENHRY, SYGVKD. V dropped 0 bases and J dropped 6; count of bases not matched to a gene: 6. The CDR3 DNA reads TGTGCCATCAGTGAGTCGATTAGCGGGAGTGGCGAGCAGTACTTC. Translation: CAISESISGSGEQYF.

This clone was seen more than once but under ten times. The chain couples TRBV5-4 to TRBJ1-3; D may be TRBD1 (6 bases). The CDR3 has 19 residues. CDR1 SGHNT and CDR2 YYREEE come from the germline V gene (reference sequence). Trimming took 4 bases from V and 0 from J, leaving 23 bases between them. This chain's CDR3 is CASSAGHPNSFLSGNTIYF. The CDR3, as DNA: TGTGCCAGCAGCGCGGGACATCCTAACTCCTTTCTCTCTGGAAACACCATATATTTT.

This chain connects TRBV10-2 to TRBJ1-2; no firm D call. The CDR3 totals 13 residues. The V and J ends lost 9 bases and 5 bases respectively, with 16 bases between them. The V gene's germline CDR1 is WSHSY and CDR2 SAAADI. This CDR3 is CASHKPDRYGYTF. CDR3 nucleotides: TGCGCCAGTCACAAACCAGACCGGTATGGCTACACCTTC.

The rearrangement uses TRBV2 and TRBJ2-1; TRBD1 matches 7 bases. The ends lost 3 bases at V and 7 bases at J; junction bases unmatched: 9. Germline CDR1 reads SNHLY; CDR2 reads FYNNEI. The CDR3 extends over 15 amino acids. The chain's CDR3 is CASSEGDSSWNEQFF. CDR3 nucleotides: TGTGCCAGCAGTGAGGGGGACAGTTCATGGAATGAGCAGTTCTTC.

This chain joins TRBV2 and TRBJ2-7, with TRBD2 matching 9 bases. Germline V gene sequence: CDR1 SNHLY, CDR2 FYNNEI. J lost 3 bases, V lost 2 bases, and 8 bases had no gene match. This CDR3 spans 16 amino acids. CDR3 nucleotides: TGTGCCAGCAGTGAAAGAATAGCGGGAGTTTTCTACGAGCAGTACTTC. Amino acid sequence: CASSERIAGVFYEQYF.

The CDR3 sequence: CASKPGLASYEQYF. CDR3 nucleotide sequence: TGTGCCAGCAAACCGGGACTAGCTTCCTACGAGCAGTACTTC. V usage is TRBV6-5 and J usage is TRBJ2-7, with 9 bases lining up with TRBD2. Germline values: CDR1 MNHEY, CDR2 SVGAGI. This CDR3 region has 14 residues. J was trimmed by 1 base and V by 7 bases; bases with no gene match: 5.

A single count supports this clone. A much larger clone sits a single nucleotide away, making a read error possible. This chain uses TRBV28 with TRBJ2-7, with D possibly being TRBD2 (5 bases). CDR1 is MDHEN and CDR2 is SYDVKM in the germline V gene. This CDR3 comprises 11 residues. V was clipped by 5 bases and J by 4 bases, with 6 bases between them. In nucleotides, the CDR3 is TGTGCCAGCAGTGAGGGTTACGAGCAGTACTTC. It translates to CASSEGYEQYF.

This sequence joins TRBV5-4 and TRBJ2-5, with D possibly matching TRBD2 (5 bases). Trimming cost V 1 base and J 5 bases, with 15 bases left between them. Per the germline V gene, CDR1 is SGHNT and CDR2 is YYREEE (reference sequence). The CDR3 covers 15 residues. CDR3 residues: CASSLFPSTGETQYF. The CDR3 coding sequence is TGTGCCAGCAGCTTGTTCCCTAGCACCGGGGAGACCCAGTACTTC.

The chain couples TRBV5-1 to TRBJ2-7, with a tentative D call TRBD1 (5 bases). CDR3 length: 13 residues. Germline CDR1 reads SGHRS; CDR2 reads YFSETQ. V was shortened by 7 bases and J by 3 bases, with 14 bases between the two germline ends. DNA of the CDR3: TGCGCCAGCTACGTTGACAGAGACTACGAGCAGTACTTC. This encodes CASYVDRDYEQYF.

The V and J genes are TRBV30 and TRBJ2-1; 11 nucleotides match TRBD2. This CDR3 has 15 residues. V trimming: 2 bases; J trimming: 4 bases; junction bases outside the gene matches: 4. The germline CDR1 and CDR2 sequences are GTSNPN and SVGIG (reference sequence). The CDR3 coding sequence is TGTGCCTGGAGTCTTCTAGCGGGAGGTTACAATGAGCAGTTCTTC. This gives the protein CAWSLLAGGYNEQFF.

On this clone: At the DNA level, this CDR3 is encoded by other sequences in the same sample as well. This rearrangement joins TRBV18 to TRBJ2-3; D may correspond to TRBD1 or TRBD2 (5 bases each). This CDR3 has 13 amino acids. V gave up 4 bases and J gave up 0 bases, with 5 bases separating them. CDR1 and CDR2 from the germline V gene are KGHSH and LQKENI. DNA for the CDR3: TGTGCCAGCTCACGGGGGAGCACAGATACGCAGTATTTT. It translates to CASSRGSTDTQYF. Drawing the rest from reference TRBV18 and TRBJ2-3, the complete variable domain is NAGVMQNPRHLVRRRGQEARLRCSPMKGHSHVYWYRQLPEEGLKFMVYLQKENIIDESGMPKERFSAEFPKEGPSILRIQQVVRGDSAAYFCASSRGSTDTQYFGPGTRLTVL.

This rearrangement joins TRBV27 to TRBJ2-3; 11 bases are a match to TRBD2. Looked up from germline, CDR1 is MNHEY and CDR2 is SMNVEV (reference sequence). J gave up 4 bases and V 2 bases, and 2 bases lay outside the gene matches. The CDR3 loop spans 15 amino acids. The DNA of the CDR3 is TGTGCCAGCAGTTTAAGACTAGCGGGACCAGATACGCAGTATTTT. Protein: CASSLRLAGPDTQYF.

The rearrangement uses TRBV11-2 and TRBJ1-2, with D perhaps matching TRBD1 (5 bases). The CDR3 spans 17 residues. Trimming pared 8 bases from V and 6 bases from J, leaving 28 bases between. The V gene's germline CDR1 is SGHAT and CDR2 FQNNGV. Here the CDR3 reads CASPREVGGSNRDGYTF. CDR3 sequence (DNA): TGTGCCAGCCCCCGGGAGGTCGGGGGGTCGAATCGCGATGGCTACACCTTC.

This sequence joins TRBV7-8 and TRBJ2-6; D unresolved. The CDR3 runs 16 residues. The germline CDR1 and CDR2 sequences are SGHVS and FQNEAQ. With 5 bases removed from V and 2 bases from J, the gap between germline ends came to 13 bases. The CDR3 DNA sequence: TGTGCCAGCAGCCCAACTCCCCGGGCTGGGGCCAACGTCCTGACTTTC. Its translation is CASSPTPRAGANVLTF.

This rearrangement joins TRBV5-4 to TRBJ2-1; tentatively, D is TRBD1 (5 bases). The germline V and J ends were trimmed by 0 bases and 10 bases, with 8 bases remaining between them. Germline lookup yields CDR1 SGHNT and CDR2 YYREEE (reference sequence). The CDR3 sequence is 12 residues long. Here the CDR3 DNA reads TGTGCCAGCAGCTTGGAGTGGGGCGAGCAGTTCTTC. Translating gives CASSLEWGEQFF.

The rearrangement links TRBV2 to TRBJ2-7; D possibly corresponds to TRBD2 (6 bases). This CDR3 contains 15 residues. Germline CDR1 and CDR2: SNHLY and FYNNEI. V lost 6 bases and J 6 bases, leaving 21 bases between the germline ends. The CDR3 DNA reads TGTGCCAGCAGCAGCGAGGGGCGGGATATTCCCGAGCAGTACTTC. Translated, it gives CASSSEGRDIPEQYF.

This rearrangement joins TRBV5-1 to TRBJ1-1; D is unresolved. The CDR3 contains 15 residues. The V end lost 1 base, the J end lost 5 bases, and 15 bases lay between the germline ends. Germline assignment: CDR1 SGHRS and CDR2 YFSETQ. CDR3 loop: CASSLTHAKRTEAFF. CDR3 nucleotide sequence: TGCGCCAGCAGCTTGACTCACGCCAAACGGACTGAAGCTTTCTTT.

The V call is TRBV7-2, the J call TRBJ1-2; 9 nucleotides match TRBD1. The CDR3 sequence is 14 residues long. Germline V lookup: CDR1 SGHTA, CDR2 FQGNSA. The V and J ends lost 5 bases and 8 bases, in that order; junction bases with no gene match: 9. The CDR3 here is CASSLGQGIEGYTF. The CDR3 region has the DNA TGTGCCAGCAGCCTGGGACAGGGAATAGAGGGCTACACCTTC.

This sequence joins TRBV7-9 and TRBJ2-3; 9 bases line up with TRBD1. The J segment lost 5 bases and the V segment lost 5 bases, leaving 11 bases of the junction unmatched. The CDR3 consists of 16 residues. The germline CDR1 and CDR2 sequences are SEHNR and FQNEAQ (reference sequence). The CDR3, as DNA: TGTGCCAGCAGCCCGAGAGGGACAGGGTGGGTAGATACGCAGTATTTT. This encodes CASSPRGTGWVDTQYF.

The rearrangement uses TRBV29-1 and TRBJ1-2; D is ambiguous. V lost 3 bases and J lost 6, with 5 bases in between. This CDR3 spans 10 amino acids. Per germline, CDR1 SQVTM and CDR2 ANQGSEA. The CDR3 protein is CSVDGDGYTF. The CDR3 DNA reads TGCAGCGTTGACGGGGATGGCTACACCTTC. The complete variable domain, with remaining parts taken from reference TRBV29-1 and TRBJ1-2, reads SAVISQKPSRDICQRGTSLTIQCQVDSQVTMMFWYRQQPGQSLTLIATANQGSEATYESGFVIDKFPISRPNLTFSTLTVSNMSPEDSSIYLCSVDGDGYTFGSGTRLTVV.

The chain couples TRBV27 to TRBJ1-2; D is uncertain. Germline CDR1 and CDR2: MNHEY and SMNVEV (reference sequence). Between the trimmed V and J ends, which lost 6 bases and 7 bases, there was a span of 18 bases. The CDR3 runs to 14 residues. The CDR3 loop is CASRKLIETAGYTF. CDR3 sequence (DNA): TGTGCCAGCAGAAAGCTAATCGAAACCGCTGGCTACACCTTC.